This T cell receptor beta chain was observed in a study of blood T cell repertoires in COVID-19. Background on the study: The United States, Italy and Spain supplied acute and convalescent COVID-19 samples. PBMCs, B-cell-depleted T cells, or T cells provided the cDNA or gDNA that made up the material.

Between the trimmed V and J ends, which lost 3 bases and 0 bases, there was a span of 12 bases. Germline V gene sequence: CDR1 SGHTS, CDR2 YDEGEE. The CDR3 loop spans 15 amino acids. This clone has a single count. Per the study methods: Counts of nucleated cells, estimated from reference gene primer amplification, were obtained. Assay: immunoSEQ multiplex PCR; the TCRdb copy retains only in-frame clones and omits some. That table furnishes V, J and clone size, whereas the DNA furnished D and trimming. This sample has 150,000 to 200,000 clones, with approximately 88% found just once. The receptor comes from a man aged 35-49 years with acute or convalescent COVID-19. The material sequenced was peripheral blood. The rearrangement links TRBV5-8 to TRBJ2-5; weak D call: TRBD1 (6 bases). CDR3: CASSSGQSHQETQYF. DNA for the CDR3: TGTGCCAGCAGCTCCGGACAGTCGCACCAAGAGACCCAGTACTTC. The entire variable domain, with the rest obtained from reference TRBV5-8 and TRBJ2-5, is as follows: EAGVTQSPTHLIKTRGQQATLRCSPISGHTSVYWYQQALGLGLQFLLWYDEGEERNRGNFPPRFSGRQFPNYSSELNVNALELEDSALYLCASSSGQSHQETQYFGPGTRLLVL.